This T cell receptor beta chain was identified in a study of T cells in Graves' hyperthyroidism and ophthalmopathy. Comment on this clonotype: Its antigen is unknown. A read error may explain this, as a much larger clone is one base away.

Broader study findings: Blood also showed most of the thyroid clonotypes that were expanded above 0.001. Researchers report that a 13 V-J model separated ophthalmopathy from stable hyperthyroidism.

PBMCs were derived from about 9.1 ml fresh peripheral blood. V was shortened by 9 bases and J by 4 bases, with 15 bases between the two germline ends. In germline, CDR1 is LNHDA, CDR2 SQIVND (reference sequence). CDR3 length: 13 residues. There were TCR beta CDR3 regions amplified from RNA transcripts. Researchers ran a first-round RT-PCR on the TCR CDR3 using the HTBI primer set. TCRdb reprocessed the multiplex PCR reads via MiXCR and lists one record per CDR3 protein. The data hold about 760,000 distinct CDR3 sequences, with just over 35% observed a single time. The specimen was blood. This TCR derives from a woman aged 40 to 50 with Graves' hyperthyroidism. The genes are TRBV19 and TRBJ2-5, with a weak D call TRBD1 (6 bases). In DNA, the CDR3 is TGTGCCAGCAGCCAGGGGATAACAGAGACCCAGTACTTC. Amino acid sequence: CASSQGITETQYF.